This T cell receptor (beta chain) was sequenced in a study of blood T cells in healthy people across ages. This CDR3 spans 16 amino acids. This clonotype was found a few times. A J-beta primer mix and a sample-barcoded 5' primer were used in a second PCR of roughly 7 to 12 cycles. TCRdb ran MiXCR on the 5' RACE reads and lists one entry per CDR3 protein. This table has about 970,000 distinct CDR3 sequences, roughly half appearing once. V is TRBV21-1 and J is TRBJ2-5; TRBD1 is taken as the D call from the table, unchecked against the DNA. TRBV21-1 is designated a pseudogene. This clonotype originated in a woman aged 60 to 75 in good health. Source material: blood. The CDR3 DNA follows: TGTGCCAGCAGCAAGTTAGTGGGGGACGCCCAAGAGACCCAGTACTTC. It is translated as CASSKLVGDAQETQYF.